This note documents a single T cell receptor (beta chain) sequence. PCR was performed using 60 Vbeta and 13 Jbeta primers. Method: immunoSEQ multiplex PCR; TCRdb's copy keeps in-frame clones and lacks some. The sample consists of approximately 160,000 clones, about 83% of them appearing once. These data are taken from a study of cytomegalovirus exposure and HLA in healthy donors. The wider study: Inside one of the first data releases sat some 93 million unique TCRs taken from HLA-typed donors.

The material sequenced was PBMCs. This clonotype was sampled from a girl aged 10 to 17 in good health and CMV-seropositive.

The CDR3 DNA follows: TGCGCCAGCAGCCAAGCGCACAGGGGGAACACTGAAGCTTTCTTT. Translated, it gives CASSQAHRGNTEAFF. The chain joins TRBV4-1 to TRBJ1-1; TRBD1 agrees at 7 bases. Trimming at V came to 1 base and at J to 1 base, leaving 3 bases not matched to a gene. The CDR3 runs to 15 residues. Germline assignment: CDR1 MGHRA and CDR2 YSYEKL.